This TCR beta chain was profiled in a study of T cells after yellow fever vaccination. Study at large: For low cell numbers, libraries were made with SMART-Seq v4 Ultra Low Input. General study results and limits: Reappearing after the booster were most of the clones from primary vaccination (96% CD4, roughly 86% CD8).

The 5'RACE template-switching step produced TCR cDNA and added a universal primer site and UMIs. Via MiXCR, TCRdb re-called the 5' RACE reads, giving one row per CDR3 protein. The table has approximately 250,000 distinct CDR3 sequences, roughly 4% seen once. V trimming: 5 bases; J trimming: 1 base; junction bases outside the gene matches: 7. Looked up from germline, CDR1 is MDHEN and CDR2 is SYDVKM. The length of the CDR3 is 16 residues. Remarks on this clonotype: Its antigen is not known.

The V gene is TRBV28, the J gene TRBJ2-1; TRBD2 agrees at 8 bases. The sequences come from PBMCs, collected 15 days after the yellow fever booster vaccination. The TCR comes from a young man who received the YFV17D yellow fever vaccine. This CDR3 reads CASSVTGGVSYNEQFF. The CDR3 DNA is TGTGCCAGCAGTGTCACGGGGGGGGTATCCTACAATGAGCAGTTCTTC.